The TCR beta chain described here comes from a study of regulatory T cells in long-lasting Graves disease. Study observations and caveats: Thyroid tissue went unstudied; only peripheral blood was examined. The TCR repertoire of persistent Graves' patients was less diverse than that of newly diagnosed ones.

Specified time point: newly diagnosed GD, antithyroid drugs for less than 3 months. Isolated PBMC RNA provided the starting material for the TCR library. For TCR beta, libraries came from iRepertoire HTBI primers and Arm-PCR of CDR3 regions. MiXCR, run by TCRdb on the multiplex PCR reads, gives a single entry per CDR3 protein. The repertoire holds approximately 560,000 distinct CDR3 sequences, with more than 15% as singletons. V was cut by 6 bases and J by 4 bases, with 15 bases left in between. CDR3 length equals 14 residues. Looked up from germline, CDR1 is MNHEY and CDR2 is SMNVEV (reference sequence). This clonotype has only a few counts. No antigen is known for it. This same sample was also taken into another study, of T cells in Graves' hyperthyroidism and ophthalmopathy.

The TCR was taken from a man younger than 35 with Graves disease. The chain recombines TRBV27 with TRBJ1-2; a weak D match, TRBD1 (6 bases). The input for sequencing was peripheral blood mononuclear cells (PBMCs), taken at new diagnosis, from a patient treated with antithyroid drugs. CDR3: CASRLGGGTYGYTF. The CDR3 nucleotides read TGTGCCAGCAGATTAGGGGGGGGCACCTATGGCTACACCTTC.